Given below is one TCR beta chain in context. Its antigen is currently unknown. CDR3 length equals 21 residues. V dropped 0 bases and J dropped 0; count of bases not matched to a gene: 18. Germline values: CDR1 LGHNA, CDR2 YNFKEQ. This record comes from a study of cytomegalovirus exposure and HLA in healthy donors. Study observations and caveats: Prediction of most subjects' HLA-A and HLA-B alleles by TCR beta sequences was reportedly accurate.

In the PCR, 60 Vbeta and 13 Jbeta primers were used. This table comes from immunoSEQ multiplex PCR, and its TCRdb copy is limited to in-frame clones, with some not included. The table for this sample gives roughly 45,000 clones. The sequence was collected from a woman younger than 45 in good health and CMV-seronegative. V and J are TRBV4-2 and TRBJ1-2; 8 bases align to TRBD1. What was sequenced was PBMCs. The DNA for the CDR3 is TGTGCCAGCAGCCAAGATGGTGGGTCGGTAGACAGGGGAATTCCTAACTATGGCTACACCTTC. This codes for CASSQDGGSVDRGIPNYGYTF.